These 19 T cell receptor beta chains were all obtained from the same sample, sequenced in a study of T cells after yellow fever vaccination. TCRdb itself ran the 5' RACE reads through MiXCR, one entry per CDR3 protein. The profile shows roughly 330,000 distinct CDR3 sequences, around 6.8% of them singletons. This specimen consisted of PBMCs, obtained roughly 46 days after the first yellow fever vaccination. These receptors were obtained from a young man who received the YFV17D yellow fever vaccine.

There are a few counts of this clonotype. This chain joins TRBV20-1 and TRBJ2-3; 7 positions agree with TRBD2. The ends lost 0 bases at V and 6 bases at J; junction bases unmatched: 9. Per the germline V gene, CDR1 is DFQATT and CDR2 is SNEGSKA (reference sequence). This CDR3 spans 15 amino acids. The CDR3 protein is CSARDRQRGRDTQYF. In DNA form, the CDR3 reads TGCAGTGCTAGAGATAGGCAGCGGGGCAGGGATACGCAGTATTTT.

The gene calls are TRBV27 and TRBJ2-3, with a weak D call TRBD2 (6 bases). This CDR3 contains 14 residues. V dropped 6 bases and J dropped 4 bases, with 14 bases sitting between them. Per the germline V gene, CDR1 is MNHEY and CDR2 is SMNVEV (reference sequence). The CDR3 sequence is CASRWAGGSDTQYF. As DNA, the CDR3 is TGTGCCAGCAGGTGGGCCGGGGGATCAGATACGCAGTATTTT.

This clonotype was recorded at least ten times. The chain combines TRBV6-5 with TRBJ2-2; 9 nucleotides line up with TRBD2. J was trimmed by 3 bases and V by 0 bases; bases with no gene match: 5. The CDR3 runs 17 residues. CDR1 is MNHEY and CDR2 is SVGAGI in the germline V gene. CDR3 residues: CASSYSMRGGYTGELFF. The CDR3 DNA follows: TGTGCCAGCAGTTACTCGATGCGGGGGGGATACACCGGGGAGCTGTTTTTT.

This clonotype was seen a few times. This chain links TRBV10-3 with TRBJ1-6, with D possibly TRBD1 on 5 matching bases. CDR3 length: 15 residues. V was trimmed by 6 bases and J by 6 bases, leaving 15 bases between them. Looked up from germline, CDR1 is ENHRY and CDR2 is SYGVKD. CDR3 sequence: CAIRETALTNSPLHF. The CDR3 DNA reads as TGTGCCATCAGGGAGACAGCCTTGACTAATTCACCCCTCCACTTT.

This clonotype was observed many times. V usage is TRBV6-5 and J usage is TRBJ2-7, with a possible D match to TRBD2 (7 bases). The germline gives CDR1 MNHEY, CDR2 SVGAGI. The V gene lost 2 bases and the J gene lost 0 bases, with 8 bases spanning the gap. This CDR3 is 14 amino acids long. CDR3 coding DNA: TGTGCCAGCAGTTACCGGGGGGCCTCCTACGAGCAGTACTTC. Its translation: CASSYRGASYEQYF.

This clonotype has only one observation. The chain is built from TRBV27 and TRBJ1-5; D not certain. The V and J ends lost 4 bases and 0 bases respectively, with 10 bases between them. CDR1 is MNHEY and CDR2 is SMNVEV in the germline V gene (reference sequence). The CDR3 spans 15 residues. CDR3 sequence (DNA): TGTGCCAGCAGTTCTGAGGGTTATAGCAATCAGCCCCAGCATTTT. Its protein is CASSSEGYSNQPQHF.

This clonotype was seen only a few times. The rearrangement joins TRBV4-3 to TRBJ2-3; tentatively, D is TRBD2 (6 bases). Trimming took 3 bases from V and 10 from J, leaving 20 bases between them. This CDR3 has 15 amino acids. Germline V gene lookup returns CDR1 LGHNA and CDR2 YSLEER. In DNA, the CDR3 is TGCGCCAGCAGCCATGGCGGGGCCCATAAGTTGGCGCAGTATTTT. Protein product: CASSHGGAHKLAQYF.

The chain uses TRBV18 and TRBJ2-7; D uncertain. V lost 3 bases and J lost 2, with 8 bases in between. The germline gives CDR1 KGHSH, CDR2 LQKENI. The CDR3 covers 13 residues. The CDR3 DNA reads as TGTGCCAGCTCACCTATGAGTACCTACGAGCAGTACGTC. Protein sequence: CASSPMSTYEQYV.

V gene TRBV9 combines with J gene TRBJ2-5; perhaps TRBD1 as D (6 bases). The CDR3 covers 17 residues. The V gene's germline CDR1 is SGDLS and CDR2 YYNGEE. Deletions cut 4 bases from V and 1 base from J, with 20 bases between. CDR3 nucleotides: TGTGCCAGCAGCTTACCCGGGACAAACCAATTCCAAGAGACCCAGTACTTC. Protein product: CASSLPGTNQFQETQYF.

CDR3 DNA: TGTGCCAGCAGCTTAAGGGCGGAGACTTACAATGAGCAGTTCTTC. Encoded protein: CASSLRAETYNEQFF. The chain employs TRBV7-8 and TRBJ2-1; D unresolved. The CDR3 contains 15 residues. CDR1 SGHVS and CDR2 FQNEAQ come from the germline V gene. With 2 bases removed from V and 4 bases from J, the gap between germline ends came to 12 bases.

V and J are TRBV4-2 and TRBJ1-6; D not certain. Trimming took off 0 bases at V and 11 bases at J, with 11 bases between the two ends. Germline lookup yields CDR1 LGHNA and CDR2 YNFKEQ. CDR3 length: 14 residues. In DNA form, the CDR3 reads TGTGCCAGCAGCCAAGATCAGGTTACTCCACCCCTCCACTTT. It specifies CASSQDQVTPPLHF.

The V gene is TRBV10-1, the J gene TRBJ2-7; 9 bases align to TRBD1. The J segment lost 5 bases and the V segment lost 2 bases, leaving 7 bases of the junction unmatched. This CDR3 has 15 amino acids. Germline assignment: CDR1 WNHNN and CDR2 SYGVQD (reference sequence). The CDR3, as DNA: TGCGCCAGCAGTGAGCCGGGACAGGGCAAGGACGAGCAGTACTTC. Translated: CASSEPGQGKDEQYF.

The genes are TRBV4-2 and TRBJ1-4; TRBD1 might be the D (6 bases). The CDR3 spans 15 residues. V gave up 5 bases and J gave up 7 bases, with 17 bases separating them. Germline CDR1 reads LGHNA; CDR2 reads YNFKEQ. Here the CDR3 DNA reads TGTGCCAGCAGCAAATATGAGGGGGTTGCTGAAAAACTGTTTTTT. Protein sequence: CASSKYEGVAEKLFF.

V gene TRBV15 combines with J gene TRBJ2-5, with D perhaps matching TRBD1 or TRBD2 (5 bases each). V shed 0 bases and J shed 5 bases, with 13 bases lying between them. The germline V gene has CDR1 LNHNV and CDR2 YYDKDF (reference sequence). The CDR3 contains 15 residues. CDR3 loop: CATSRDKGSGETQYF. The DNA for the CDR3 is TGTGCCACCAGCAGAGATAAGGGGTCGGGGGAGACCCAGTACTTC.

The CDR3 loop reads CASRRRFFSGNTIYF. In DNA, the CDR3 is TGTGCCAGCAGGCGCCGTTTTTTCTCTGGAAACACCATATATTTT. The chain is built from TRBV12-3 or TRBV12-4 and TRBJ1-3; D call uncertain. V dropped 6 bases and J dropped 0 bases, with 12 bases sitting between them. CDR3 length: 15 amino acids.

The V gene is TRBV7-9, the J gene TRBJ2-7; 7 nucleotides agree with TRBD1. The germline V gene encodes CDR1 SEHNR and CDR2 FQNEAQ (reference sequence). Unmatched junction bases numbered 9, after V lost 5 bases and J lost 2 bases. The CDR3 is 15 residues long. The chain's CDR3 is CASSPGDRRPYEQYV. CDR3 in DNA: TGTGCCAGCAGCCCCGGGGACAGAAGGCCCTACGAGCAGTACGTC.

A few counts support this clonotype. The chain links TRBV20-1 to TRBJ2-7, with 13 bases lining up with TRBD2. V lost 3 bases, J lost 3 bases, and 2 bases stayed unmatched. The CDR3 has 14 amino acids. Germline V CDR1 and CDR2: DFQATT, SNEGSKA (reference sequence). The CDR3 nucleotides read TGCAGTGCTAGGGGACTAGCGGGGAGCTACGAGCAGTACTTC. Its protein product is CSARGLAGSYEQYF.

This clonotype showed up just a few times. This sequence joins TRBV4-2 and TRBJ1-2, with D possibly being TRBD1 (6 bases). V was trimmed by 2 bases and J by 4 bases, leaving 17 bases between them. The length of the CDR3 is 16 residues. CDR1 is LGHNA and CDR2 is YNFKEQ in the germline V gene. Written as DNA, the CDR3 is TGTGCCAGCAGCCAAAGGGCGGGGGCTATCGGCTATGGCTACACCTTC. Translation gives CASSQRAGAIGYGYTF.

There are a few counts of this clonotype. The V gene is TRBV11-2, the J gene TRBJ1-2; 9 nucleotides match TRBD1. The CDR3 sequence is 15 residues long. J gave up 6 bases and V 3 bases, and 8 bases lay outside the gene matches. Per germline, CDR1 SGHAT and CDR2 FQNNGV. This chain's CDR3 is CASSLDRGDLNGYTF. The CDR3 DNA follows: TGTGCCAGCAGCTTGGACAGGGGCGACCTAAATGGCTACACCTTC. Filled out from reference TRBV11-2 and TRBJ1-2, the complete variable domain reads EAGVAQSPRYKIIEKRQSVAFWCNPISGHATLYWYQQILGQGPKLLIQFQNNGVVDDSQLPKDRFSAERLKGVDSTLKIQPAKLEDSAVYLCASSLDRGDLNGYTFGSGTRLTVV.